The rows below give T cell receptor beta chains drawn from one sample of a study of blood T cell repertoires in COVID-19. Sequencing used immunoSEQ multiplex PCR; TCRdb keeps in-frame clones, though not all of them. In the table there are fewer than 200,000 clones, 83% of which are singletons. Material: peripheral blood. The receptors shown here come from a woman aged 70-85 years with COVID-19, enrolled during active disease. CDR3s leave out the opening cysteine and the closing phenylalanine or tryptophan.

J: TRBJ1-6; V: TRBV11-2; CDR3: ASSLTGLRSPLH
J: TRBJ1-1; V: TRBV5-4; CDR3: ASSLTGLNTEAF
J: TRBJ1-3; V: TRBV28; CDR3: ASSPGQISPGNTIY
J: TRBJ2-2; V: TRBV5-1; CDR3: ASSLTGGVTGELF
J: TRBJ2-1; V: TRBV7-3; CDR3: ASSPPSGPLEGKQF
J: TRBJ1-2; V: TRBV27; CDR3: ASSSPGQGFYGYT
J: TRBJ2-1; V: TRBV24-1; CDR3: ATSDPVSGTSYNEQF
J: TRBJ2-7; V: TRBV24-1; CDR3: ATSESSYEQY
J: TRBJ1-1; V: TRBV3-1/TRBV3-2; CDR3: ASSLRDRMNTEAF
J: TRBJ2-7; V: TRBV27; CDR3: ASSLQRTYEQY
J: TRBJ2-3; V: TRBV5-6; CDR3: ASSLSGRDKRDTQY
J: TRBJ2-7; V: TRBV7-2; CDR3: ASSLAGTSSGEQY
J: TRBJ2-3; V: TRBV30; CDR3: AWSPLRTSGSTDTQY
J: TRBJ2-1; V: TRBV12-5; CDR3: ASGTGTGINEQF
J: TRBJ1-1; V: TRBV6-5; CDR3: ATGGSTEAF
J: TRBJ2-7; V: TRBV3-1/TRBV3-2; CDR3: ASSQGTSYTEQY
J: TRBJ2-1; V: TRBV5-4; CDR3: ASSSQRASPSYNEQF
J: TRBJ1-6; V: TRBV27; CDR3: ASSPGVRYNSPLH